Below are 19 T cell receptor beta chains sequenced from a single sample in a study of long-term antiretroviral therapy in people with HIV. Runs used v3.0 of the immunoSEQ assay and were done at survey level. Sequencing was performed with immunoSEQ multiplex PCR; in TCRdb, only in-frame clones are kept and a portion is missing. The data contain over 15,000 clones, around 82% of them singletons. The sequencing here drew on unsorted PBMCs, taken 0.1 years before starting antiretroviral therapy. Every receptor here comes from a man younger than 35 with HIV.

J is TRBJ2-5 and V is TRBV2, with D possibly TRBD2 on 5 matching bases. Trimming took 10 bases from V and 2 from J, leaving 14 bases between them. The CDR3 is made up of 13 amino acids. CDR1 is SNHLY and CDR2 is FYNNEI in the germline V gene. The CDR3 region has the DNA TGTGCCATCTCACTAGGCTTACAAGAGACCCAGTACTTC. This sequence encodes CAISLGLQETQYF.

The gene calls are TRBV6-5 and TRBJ2-2; 9 positions match TRBD2. The V segment lost 8 bases and the J segment 4 bases; nucleotides outside the gene matches: 5. Germline V gives CDR1 MNHEY, CDR2 SVGAGI. The CDR3 runs to 14 residues. The chain's CDR3 is CASDAGGGTGELFF. The CDR3 DNA is TGTGCCAGCGATGCGGGGGGGGGCACCGGGGAGCTGTTTTTT.

This rearrangement joins TRBV11-2 to TRBJ1-2; perhaps TRBD1 as D (5 bases). The CDR3 sequence is 11 residues long. Between the trimmed V and J ends, which lost 5 bases and 5 bases, there was a span of 6 bases. CDR1 is SGHAT and CDR2 is FQNNGV in the germline V gene. The CDR3 coding sequence is TGTGCCAGCAGCCAGGGATATGGCTACACCTTC. As protein: CASSQGYGYTF.

This chain links TRBV28 with TRBJ2-7; D might be TRBD2 (6 bases). Trimming took 7 bases from V and 3 from J, leaving 13 bases between them. The CDR3 is made up of 13 amino acids. CDR1 is MDHEN, CDR2 SYDVKM, per germline. The CDR3 sequence: CASIGGSGYEQYF. The CDR3 region has the DNA TGTGCCAGCATTGGGGGTAGCGGCTACGAGCAGTACTTC.

The V call is TRBV5-1, the J call TRBJ2-7; 7 bases match TRBD2. This CDR3 spans 18 amino acids. After removal of 3 bases from V and 8 bases from J, the junction contained 23 bases not matched to a gene. CDR1 SGHRS and CDR2 YFSETQ come from the germline V gene. This chain's CDR3 is CASSSTSVNRDYRSQQYF. DNA for the CDR3: TGCGCCAGCAGCTCAACGAGTGTAAACCGGGACTACCGAAGCCAGCAGTACTTC.

There are a few counts of this clone. V gene TRBV7-9 combines with J gene TRBJ1-6; TRBD1 is a possible D gene (5 bases). Germline V CDR1 and CDR2: SEHNR, FQNEAQ (reference sequence). Trimming removed 2 bases from V and 3 bases from J, with 14 bases in between. The CDR3 has 17 residues. CDR3 residues: CASSLRGGPNYNSPLHF. The CDR3 coding sequence is TGTGCCAGCAGCTTACGGGGGGGACCAAACTATAATTCACCCCTCCACTTT.

This chain joins TRBV7-2 and TRBJ1-3; no clear D gene. Germline V CDR1 and CDR2: SGHTA, FQGNSA. Trimming took 2 bases from V and 0 from J, leaving 8 bases between them. The CDR3 is 15 amino acids. CDR3 in amino acids: CASSLRAGSGNTIYF. The CDR3 DNA reads as TGTGCCAGCAGCTTACGGGCAGGCTCTGGAAACACCATATATTTT.

This chain uses TRBV6-6 with TRBJ1-1; 7 nucleotides line up with TRBD1. Germline V gene sequence: CDR1 MNHNY, CDR2 SVGAGI (reference sequence). Trimming at V came to 6 bases and at J to 8 bases, leaving 9 bases not matched to a gene. The CDR3 is 13 residues long. The CDR3 here is CASRKDPGQEAFF. Here the CDR3 DNA reads TGTGCCAGCAGAAAAGATCCGGGACAGGAAGCTTTCTTT.

This chain links TRBV7-9 with TRBJ2-7; perhaps D is TRBD1 or TRBD2 (5 bases each). Germline V gene sequence: CDR1 SEHNR, CDR2 FQNEAQ (reference sequence). The V end was cut by 2 bases, the J end by 2 bases, with 7 bases between. The CDR3 is 13 amino acids. DNA of the CDR3: TGTGCCAGCAGCTTACAGGGACCCTACGAGCAGTACTTC. Protein: CASSLQGPYEQYF.

In DNA form, the CDR3 reads TGTGCCAGCAGTTACTCCTGGACTAGCTCGCCCTACGAGCAGTACTTC. Amino acid sequence: CASSYSWTSSPYEQYF. This chain uses TRBV6-8 with TRBJ2-7; TRBD2 aligns across 8 bases. From germline, CDR1 is MNHGY and CDR2 SAAAGT. The CDR3 is made up of 16 amino acids. V gave up 0 bases and J gave up 2 bases; unmatched junction bases: 6.

This CDR3 reads CASSEVDHLNTEAFF. The CDR3 nucleotides are TGTGCCAGCAGTGAAGTAGACCATCTGAACACTGAAGCTTTCTTT. The chain combines TRBV2 with TRBJ1-1; D is ambiguous. CDR1 SNHLY and CDR2 FYNNEI come from the germline V gene. This CDR3 has 15 residues. Trimming took 1 base from V and 0 from J, leaving 9 bases between them.

This clone was found a few times. V and J are TRBV7-6 and TRBJ1-2; D call uncertain. This CDR3 has 16 residues. V lost 4 bases and J 3 bases, leaving 18 bases between the germline ends. Germline values: CDR1 SGHVS, CDR2 FNYEAQ. The CDR3 region is CASSSKGSQDHYGYTF. The CDR3 DNA reads TGTGCCAGCAGCTCCAAAGGGTCCCAGGACCACTATGGCTACACCTTC.

The V call is TRBV28, the J call TRBJ1-2; TRBD1 might be the D (5 bases). The CDR3 totals 13 residues. Between the trimmed V and J ends, which lost 11 bases and 5 bases, there was a span of 18 bases. Germline values: CDR1 MDHEN, CDR2 SYDVKM. This CDR3 is CAAVRGRAYGYTF. In DNA form, the CDR3 reads TGTGCCGCGGTTCGGGGACGGGCTTATGGCTACACCTTC.

The chain uses TRBV30 and TRBJ2-2; 7 bases are a match to TRBD1. V lost 0 bases and J lost 3; bases outside the gene matches: 7. CDR1 and CDR2 from the germline V gene are GTSNPN and SVGIG (reference sequence). The CDR3 contains 16 residues. The CDR3 bases are TGTGCCTGGAGTGTACTGTTAGGGGGCGACACCGGGGAGCTGTTTTTT. It encodes CAWSVLLGGDTGELFF.

The CDR3 coding sequence is TGTGCCAGCAGTAAGGGACAGACTAGCTCCTACAATGAGCAGTTCTTC. Amino acid sequence: CASSKGQTSSYNEQFF. The chain combines TRBV6-6 with TRBJ2-1, with D maybe TRBD1 (7 bases). CDR1 is MNHNY and CDR2 is SVGAGI in the germline V gene (reference sequence). CDR3 length: 16 residues. The ends were cut back, 5 bases at V and 0 bases at J, with 14 bases in the middle.

This chain links TRBV4-3 with TRBJ1-2; maybe TRBD1 (5 bases). The CDR3 contains 14 residues. Germline V CDR1 and CDR2: LGHNA, YSLEER. V was cut by 5 bases and J by 4 bases, with 14 bases left in between. CDR3 sequence (DNA): TGCGCCAGCAGCGTCGGGACGGCCTCCTATGGCTACACCTTC. It translates to CASSVGTASYGYTF.

V gene TRBV12-5 combines with J gene TRBJ1-2; D is unresolved. The CDR3 totals 13 residues. Germline loops: CDR1 LGHNT, CDR2 FRNRAP. V lost 7 bases and J 0 bases, leaving 9 bases between the germline ends. The CDR3 nucleotides are TGTGCTAGTGCCCAAGGACCTAACTATGGCTACACCTTC. Protein sequence: CASAQGPNYGYTF.

The chain couples TRBV5-1 to TRBJ2-1, with no clear D. Germline V CDR1 and CDR2: SGHRS, YFSETQ. The CDR3 contains 13 residues. V was trimmed by 1 base and J by 10 bases, leaving 12 bases between them. The CDR3 spells CASSLMKGTEQFF. The CDR3 nucleotides read TGCGCCAGCAGCTTGATGAAAGGCACCGAGCAGTTCTTC.

This clone has more than one count but fewer than ten. The gene calls are TRBV4-2 and TRBJ2-3, with 10 bases aligning to TRBD2. The V gene's germline CDR1 is LGHNA and CDR2 YNFKEQ. Trimming at V came to 0 bases and at J to 1 base, leaving 1 base not matched to a gene. CDR3 length: 16 amino acids. The CDR3 reads CASSQDLAGGTDTQYF. In DNA, the CDR3 is TGTGCCAGCAGCCAAGATCTAGCGGGGGGCACAGATACGCAGTATTTT.